This T cell receptor (beta chain) was sequenced for a study of blood T cell repertoires in COVID-19. Profiled with immunoSEQ multiplex PCR; TCRdb holds only in-frame clones, not every one. The table lists fewer than 200,000 clones, about 88% of them singletons, with approximately 2.1% in the top ten. J gave up 8 bases and V 5 bases, and 4 bases lay outside the gene matches. CDR1 and CDR2 (germline): WNHNN, SYGVQD (reference sequence). The CDR3 spans 13 residues. The V and J genes are TRBV10-1 and TRBJ2-1; 9 bases map to TRBD1. Sequenced sample: peripheral blood. This TCR was recovered from a man aged 50-59 years who had recovered from COVID-19. The CDR3 DNA reads as TGCGCCAGCAGTTCACAGGGGGCTTATGAGCAGTTCTTC. The encoded protein is CASSSQGAYEQFF.